This T cell receptor (beta chain) was retrieved from a study of OX40 agonist ivuxolimab in advanced cancers. On the study more broadly: People in dose escalation had one of these cancers: hepatocellular carcinoma, melanoma, renal cell or head and neck cancer. Under the entry rules, prior anti-PD-1, anti-PD-L1 or anti-CTLA-4 therapy was allowed, and approximately 36% had some.

Concerning this clone itself: Antigen unknown.

Between the trimmed V and J ends, which lost 4 bases and 6 bases, there was a span of 21 bases. The CDR3 covers 16 residues. Germline assignment: CDR1 SGHAT and CDR2 FQNNGV. Study-wide findings and caveats: Antigen targets of the expanded peripheral T cells went undetermined. Blood T cells, both CD4+ and CD8+, expanded clonally by week 6 at 0.1 to 3.0 mg/kg.

Here immunoSEQ multiplex PCR was the method, and the copy in TCRdb shows in-frame clones only, minus some. Here the sample spans approximately 45,000 clones, approximately 86% being singletons. The chain carries TRBV11-2 and TRBJ1-2; D not certain. The sequenced sample was CD4+ or CD8+ T cells sorted from blood, obtained in a trial of the OX40 agonist ivuxolimab. This TCR was recovered from an adult with an advanced solid tumor such as melanoma, head and neck, liver or kidney cancer. CDR3 amino acids: CASSSPLSSHFDGYTF. CDR3 sequence (DNA): TGTGCCAGCAGCTCACCTCTGAGTAGCCATTTCGATGGCTACACCTTC.